The following is a TCR beta chain sequence with its context. Its antigen target is currently unknown. No qualities accompany the bases; no much larger clone lies one base away. Trimming takes 5 bases off V and 4 bases off J; junction bases not matched to a gene: 2. The CDR3 sequence holds 13 residues, the cysteine and phenylalanine included. The kept DNA is CDR3 alone, 39 bases in frame from the first base. The germline V gene yields SGHTA for CDR1 and FQGNSA for CDR2. These data are taken from a study of control samples from healthy donors and cancer patients (dated by TCRdb to 2019 to 2021). The library was prepared using the immunoSEQ multiplex PCR assay. The source is immuneACCESS, and TCRdb retained only in-frame sequences with V and J called. Part of the clones is not carried over; for the studies checked, unresolved V genes explain less than half of this, and the remainder is unexplained. In all, the sample holds about 40,000 clones, and about 94% of those were seen once. Roughly 3.5% of the sample lies in the top ten.

This TCR derives from a woman between 45 and 65 years old in good health. Sequencing used blood. The sequence joins TRBV7-2 to TRBJ1-5; 7 nucleotides in the junction match TRBD1. The DNA reads as follows: TGTGCCAGCAGCGGACAGGAGAATCAGCCCCAGCATTTT. This is translated as CASSGQENQPQHF. This CDR3, with the reference TRBV7-2 and TRBJ1-5 proteins standing in past its ends, gives the full variable domain GAGVSQSPSNKVTEKGKDVELRCDPISGHTALYWYRQSLGQGLEFLIYFQGNSAPDKSGLPSDRFSAERTGGSVSTLTIQRTQQEDSAVYLCASSGQENQPQHFGDGTRLSIL.